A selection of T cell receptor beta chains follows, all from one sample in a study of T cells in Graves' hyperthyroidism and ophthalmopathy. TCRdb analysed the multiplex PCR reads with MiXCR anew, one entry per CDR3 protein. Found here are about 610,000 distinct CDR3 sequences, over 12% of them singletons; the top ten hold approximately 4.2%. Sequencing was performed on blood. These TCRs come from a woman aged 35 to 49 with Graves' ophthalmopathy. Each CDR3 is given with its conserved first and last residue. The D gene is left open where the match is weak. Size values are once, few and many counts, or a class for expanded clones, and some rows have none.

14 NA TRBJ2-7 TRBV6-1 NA CASTQRLSSYEQYF TGTGCCAGCACTCAGCGTCTAAGCTCCTACGAGCAGTACTTC
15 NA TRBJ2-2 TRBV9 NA CASSLVVSGSGELFF TGTGCCAGCAGTCTCGTAGTGAGTGGGTCCGGGGAGCTGTTTTTT
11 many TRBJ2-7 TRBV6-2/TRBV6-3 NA CASTTPYEQYF TGTGCCAGCACCACTCCCTACGAGCAGTACTTC
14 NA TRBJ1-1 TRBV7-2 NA CASSFRRPSTEAFF TGTGCCAGCAGCTTCCGGAGGCCCAGCACTGAAGCTTTCTTT
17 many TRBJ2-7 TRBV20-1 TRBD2 CSARDLTSGYRSYEQYF TGCAGTGCTAGAGATCTGACTAGCGGGTACCGGTCCTACGAGCAGTACTTC
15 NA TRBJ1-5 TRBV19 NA CASSMGGNGNQPQHF TGTGCCAGTAGTATGGGGGGGAACGGCAATCAGCCCCAGCATTTT
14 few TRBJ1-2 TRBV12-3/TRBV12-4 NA CASSLGDGGYGYTF TGTGCCAGCAGTCTGGGCGATGGTGGCTATGGCTACACCTTC
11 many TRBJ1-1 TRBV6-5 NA CADIGSTEAFF TGTGCCGACATAGGGTCCACTGAAGCTTTCTTT
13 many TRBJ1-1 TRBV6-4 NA CASSQYVNTEAFF TGTGCCAGCAGTCAGTATGTGAACACTGAAGCTTTCTTT
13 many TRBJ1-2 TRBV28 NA CASSLAAHLGYTF TGTGCCAGCAGTTTGGCGGCTCATTTGGGCTACACCTTC
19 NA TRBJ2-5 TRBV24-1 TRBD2 CATSDPRLAGGPSLETQYF TGTGCCACCAGTGATCCTCGACTAGCGGGAGGGCCATCTCTCGAGACCCAGTACTTC
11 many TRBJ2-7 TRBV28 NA CASRTLYEQYF TGTGCCAGCAGGACTCTCTACGAGCAGTACTTC
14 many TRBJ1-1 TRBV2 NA CASSPGRTNTEAFF TGTGCCAGCTCTCCGGGCCGGACGAACACTGAAGCTTTCTTT
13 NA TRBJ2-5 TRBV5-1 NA CASSLHKGETQYF TGCGCCAGCAGCTTACACAAGGGCGAGACCCAGTACTTC
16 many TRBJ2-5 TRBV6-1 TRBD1 CASSERRDRAQETQYF TGTGCCAGCAGTGAAAGGCGGGACAGGGCTCAAGAGACCCAGTACTTC
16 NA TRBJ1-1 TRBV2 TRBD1 CASSEAGTGMNTEAFF TGTGCCAGCAGTGAAGCGGGGACAGGGATGAACACTGAAGCTTTCTTT
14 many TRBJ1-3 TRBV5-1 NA CASSDGTPGNTIYF TGCGCCAGCAGCGACGGGACCCCTGGAAACACCATATATTTT
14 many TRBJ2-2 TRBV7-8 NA CASSLTGGTGELFF TGTGCCAGCAGCTTAACGGGTGGGACCGGGGAGCTGTTTTTT
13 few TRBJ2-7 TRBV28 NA CASNSGLLYEQYF TGTGCCAGCAACTCGGGACTCCTCTACGAGCAGTACTTC
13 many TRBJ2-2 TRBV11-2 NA CASSPRVTGELFF TGTGCCAGCAGCCCCCGGGTAACCGGGGAGCTGTTTTTT
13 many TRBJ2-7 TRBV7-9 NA CASSVRDPYEQYF TGTGCCAGCAGCGTTAGGGATCCCTACGAGCAGTACTTC
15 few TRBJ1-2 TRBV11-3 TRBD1 CASSQRQGGNYGYTF TGTGCCAGCAGCCAGAGACAGGGGGGAAACTATGGCTACACCTTC
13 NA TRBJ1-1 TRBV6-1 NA CAGSPWMGDEAFF TGTGCCGGCAGTCCTTGGATGGGGGATGAAGCTTTCTTT
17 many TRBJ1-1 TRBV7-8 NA CASSLEGLDWSDTEAFF TGTGCCAGCAGCTTAGAGGGGCTTGACTGGTCCGACACTGAAGCTTTCTTT
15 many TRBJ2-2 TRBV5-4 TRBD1 CASSWGQGSTGELFF TGTGCCAGCAGCTGGGGACAGGGGTCCACCGGGGAGCTGTTTTTT
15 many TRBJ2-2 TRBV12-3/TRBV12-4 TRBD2 CASSVSGMNTGELFF TGTGCCAGCAGTGTTAGCGGGATGAACACCGGGGAGCTGTTTTTT
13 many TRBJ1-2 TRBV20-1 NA CSAHANGGYGYTF TGCAGTGCGCACGCCAACGGGGGTTATGGCTACACCTTC
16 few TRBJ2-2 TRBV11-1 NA CASSLRTGTNTGELFF TGTGCCAGCAGCTTAAGAACCGGAACTAACACCGGGGAGCTGTTTTTT
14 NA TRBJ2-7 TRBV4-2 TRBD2 CASRTSVSSYEQYF TGTGCCAGCAGAACTAGCGTTAGCTCCTACGAGCAGTACTTC
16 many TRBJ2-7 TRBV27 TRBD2 CASSLSPGLGLNEQYF TGTGCCAGCAGTTTATCTCCGGGACTAGGGCTAAACGAGCAGTACTTC
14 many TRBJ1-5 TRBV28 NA CASSFRQGFGPQHF TGTGCCAGCAGTTTCCGGCAGGGTTTTGGGCCCCAGCATTTT
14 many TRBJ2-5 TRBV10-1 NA CASSESTGRETQYF TGCGCCAGCAGTGAGTCGACAGGGAGGGAGACCCAGTACTTC
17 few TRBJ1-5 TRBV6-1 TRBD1 CASRRTGATLSNQPQHF TGTGCCAGCAGGAGGACAGGGGCGACCCTTAGCAATCAGCCCCAGCATTTT
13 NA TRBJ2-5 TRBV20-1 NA CSASIADQETQYF TGCAGTGCTAGTATAGCGGACCAAGAGACCCAGTACTTC
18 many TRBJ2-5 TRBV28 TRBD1 CASTQSSDRLDGGETQYF TGTGCCAGCACCCAATCTTCGGACAGGCTAGATGGCGGAGAGACCCAGTACTTC
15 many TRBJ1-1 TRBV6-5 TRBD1 CASSTRGTANTEAFF TGTGCCAGCAGTACCCGGGGGACAGCGAACACTGAAGCTTTCTTT
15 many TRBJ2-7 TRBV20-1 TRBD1 CSARITGTGNYEQYF TGCAGTGCTAGGATTACCGGGACAGGGAACTACGAGCAGTACTTC
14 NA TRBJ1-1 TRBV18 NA CASSPFGQNTEAFF TGTGCCAGCTCGCCGTTTGGGCAGAACACTGAAGCTTTCTTT
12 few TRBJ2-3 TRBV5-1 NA CASRTSTDTQYF TGCGCCAGCAGGACTAGCACAGATACGCAGTATTTT
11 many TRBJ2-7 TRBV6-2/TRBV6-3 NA CASSYFHDKYF TGTGCCAGCAGTTACTTCCACGACAAGTACTTC
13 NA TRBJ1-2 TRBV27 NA CASRALGPYGYTF TGTGCCAGCAGGGCCCTTGGGCCCTATGGCTACACCTTC
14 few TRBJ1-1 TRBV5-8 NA CASSLGNRVTEAFF TGTGCCAGCAGCTTGGGGAACAGGGTCACTGAAGCTTTCTTT
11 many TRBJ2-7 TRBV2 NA CASRRVNERYF TGTGCCAGCAGACGTGTAAACGAGCGGTACTTC
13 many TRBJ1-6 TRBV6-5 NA CASRSGGNSPLHF TGTGCCAGCAGATCGGGGGGTAATTCACCCCTCCACTTT
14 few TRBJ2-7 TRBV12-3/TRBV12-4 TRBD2 CASTRAGIHYEQYF TGTGCCAGCACCCGAGCGGGAATCCACTACGAGCAGTACTTC
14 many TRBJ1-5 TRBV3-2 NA CASSQRTGGQPQHF TGTGCCAGCAGCCAGCGGACAGGGGGGCAGCCCCAGCATTTT
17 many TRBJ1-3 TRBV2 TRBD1 CASSRQGESLSGNTIYF TGTGCCAGCAGTCGACAGGGGGAATCGTTATCTGGAAACACCATATATTTT
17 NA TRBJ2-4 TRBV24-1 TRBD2 CATSDSGLAGAKNIQYF TGTGCCACCAGTGACTCCGGACTAGCGGGAGCCAAAAACATTCAGTACTTC
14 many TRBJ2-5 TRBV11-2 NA CASSLPGGGETQYF TGTGCCAGCAGCTTGCCCGGGGGAGGAGAGACCCAGTACTTC
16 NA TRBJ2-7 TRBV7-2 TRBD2 CASSLAQAGVVYEQYF TGTGCCAGCAGCTTAGCCCAAGCGGGAGTAGTCTACGAGCAGTACTTC
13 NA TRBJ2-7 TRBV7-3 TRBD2 CASKGGRGYEQYF TGTGCCAGCAAGGGCGGGAGAGGCTACGAGCAGTACTTC
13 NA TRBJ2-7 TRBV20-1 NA CSARGNSGFEQYF TGCAGTGCTAGGGGGAACAGTGGTTTCGAGCAGTACTTC
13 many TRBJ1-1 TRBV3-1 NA CASSDRGETEAFF TGTGCCAGCAGTGACCGGGGGGAAACTGAAGCTTTCTTT
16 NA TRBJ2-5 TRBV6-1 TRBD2 CASSSPWGGYQETQYF TGTGCCAGCAGCTCTCCCTGGGGGGGGTACCAAGAGACCCAGTACTTC